Given below is one T cell receptor (beta chain) in context. Its antigen is undetermined. TCRdb fed the 5' RACE reads into MiXCR, producing one record per CDR3 protein. There are some 500,000 distinct CDR3 sequences in the sample; approximately 15% occur only once, and approximately 0.52% lies in the top ten. The sample belongs to a study of identical twins. Germline V CDR1 and CDR2: MNHEY, SVGEGT. The CDR3 runs 16 residues. After removal of 6 bases from V and 7 bases from J, the junction contained 13 bases not matched to a gene. Overall study findings and caveats: Compared with models, monozygotic twins showed more out-of-frame TCR alpha sharing. Twins shared beta out-of-frame sequences in excess, but this excess was weaker.

Separately, the same data were catalogued under a study of yellow fever vaccine responses in identical twins.

The sample comprised CD4+ T cells sorted from blood. This receptor was taken from a woman under 30 in good health. The V gene is TRBV6-2 or TRBV6-3, the J gene TRBJ2-7; 12 bases align to TRBD1. This chain's CDR3 is CASRITRDRGPGEQYF. Written as DNA, the CDR3 is TGTGCCAGCAGAATAACAAGGGACAGGGGGCCAGGTGAGCAGTACTTC.